This T cell receptor beta chain is drawn from a study of shared clonotypes between healthy human individuals. On the study more broadly: Each donor's CD8 memory used one plate, CD8 naive two, each CD4 subset three. Findings and caveats of the study: Relative to memory subsets, naive subsets generally showed larger estimated richness. The rarefaction results pointed to incomplete sorted-subset sequencing despite large depth. Deeper or shallower sequencing was expected to change how clonotypes are shared among donors.

With regard to this clone: The antigen remains unidentified.

Assay: immunoSEQ multiplex PCR; the TCRdb copy retains only in-frame clones and omits some. The sample has millions of clones, 85% to 95% seen once. Germline CDR1 GTSNPN, CDR2 SVGIG (reference sequence). The CDR3 contains 16 residues. With V trimmed by 4 bases and J by 6 bases, 17 bases remained unmatched. The source material was naive CD4+ T cells sorted from blood. Subset denoted: CD45RA+ positively selected. This chain uses TRBV30 with TRBJ1-1, with 7 nucleotides matching TRBD1. The clonotype was recovered from a man between 18 and 35 years old in good health. The CDR3 reads CAWKMDRAGGRPEAFF. The CDR3 region has the DNA TGTGCCTGGAAGATGGACAGAGCAGGGGGGAGACCTGAAGCTTTCTTT.